This T cell receptor beta chain was recorded in a study of shared clonotypes between healthy human individuals. Whole-study findings and limits: Roughly 5% of naive CD4 clonotypes were shared across a few donors.

Naive CD8 cells comprised CD45RO-negative, CCR7-positively selected cells, excluding terminally differentiated effector memory CD45RA+ cells. A note on this clone: Antigen unknown. This same CDR3 is encoded by further DNA sequences in the sample.

Once extracted for a subset, genomic DNA was divided evenly among several immunoSEQ plates. Clones were sequenced by immunoSEQ multiplex PCR, and TCRdb holds only the in-frame ones, with some missing. The profile shows 2 million to 2.5 million clones, 85% to 95% of them singletons. The germline V gene has CDR1 MNHEY and CDR2 SMNVEV (reference sequence). Trimming took 0 bases from V and 4 from J, leaving 7 bases between them. There are 13 residues in the CDR3. The TCR was taken from a man aged 18 to 29 in good health. Some clones in this sample may be carry-over from other donors' samples. This chain links TRBV27 with TRBJ2-7; D gene unclear. The sequenced sample consisted of naive CD8+ T cells from PBMCs. CDR3 protein: CASSLSANYEQYF. The DNA for the CDR3 is TGTGCCAGCAGTTTATCAGCGAATTACGAGCAGTACTTC.